The sequence of this TCR beta chain was determined in a study of a mutant IDH1 vaccine in newly diagnosed glioma. Study details: Patients underwent eight vaccinations, which took place in weeks 1, 3, 5, 7, 11, 15, 19 and 23. Study-wide results and limits: Vaccination elicited immune responses in roughly 92% of patients.

Comments on this clone: Its target is unknown.

The CDR3 sequence is 15 residues long. The germline V gene has CDR1 SGHNT and CDR2 YYREEE (reference sequence). Trimming left V 5 bases short and J 0 bases short, with 15 bases between. Clones were read by immunoSEQ multiplex PCR, and TCRdb kept only the in-frame ones, dropping some. The table records around 56,000 clones, roughly 82% of them present only once. Described time point: week 5, during vaccination. A single vaccine dose contained 300 ug of mutant IDH1 20-mer peptide, and topical imiquimod was used with it. Sequences were derived from PBMCs, sampled from a glioma patient whose treatment included an IDH1 peptide vaccine. This rearrangement joins TRBV5-4 to TRBJ2-7; no definite D call. This sequence originates from a woman under 30 with glioma. Some clones in this sample may be carry-over from other donors' samples. The CDR3 loop is CASRPDVTSSYEQYF. The CDR3 DNA sequence: TGTGCCAGCAGACCCGACGTGACGAGCTCCTACGAGCAGTACTTC.